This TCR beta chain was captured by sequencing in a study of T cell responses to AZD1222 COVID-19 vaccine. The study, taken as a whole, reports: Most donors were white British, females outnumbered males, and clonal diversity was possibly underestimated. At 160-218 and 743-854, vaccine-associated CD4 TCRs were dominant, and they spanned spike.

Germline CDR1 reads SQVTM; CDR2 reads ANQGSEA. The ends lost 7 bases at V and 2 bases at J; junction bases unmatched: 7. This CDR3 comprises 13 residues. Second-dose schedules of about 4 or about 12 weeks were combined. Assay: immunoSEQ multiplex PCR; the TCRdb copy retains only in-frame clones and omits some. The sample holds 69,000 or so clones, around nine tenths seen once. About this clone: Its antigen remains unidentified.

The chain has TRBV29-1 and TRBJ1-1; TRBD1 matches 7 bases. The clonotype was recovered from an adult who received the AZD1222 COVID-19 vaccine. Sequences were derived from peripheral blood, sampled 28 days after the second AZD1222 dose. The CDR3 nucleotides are TGCAGCGCACGGACAGGACAAAACACTGAAGCTTTCTTT. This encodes CSARTGQNTEAFF.